One and the same sample provided the 17 T cell receptor beta chains below, sequenced in a study of spatial heterogeneity in lung cancer. Time point described: sample taken at primary tumor resection. Whole RNA, isolated from tumor, nontumor lung or frozen PBMC, was sequenced without prior sorting. Using its own MiXCR run on the 5' RACE reads, TCRdb lists one record per CDR3 protein. The sample shows approximately 2,000 distinct CDR3 sequences, over 7.5% of them seen only once. This material consisted of normal lung tissue next to the tumor, taken at surgery. The source of these receptors is a male donor with early-stage non-small cell lung cancer.

Relative to its sample, this clonotype is medium-sized (0.01 to 0.1%). The chain uses TRBV30 and TRBJ2-5; 7 nucleotides line up with TRBD1. CDR1 is GTSNPN and CDR2 is SVGIG in the germline V gene (reference sequence). V trimming: 3 bases; J trimming: 2 bases; junction bases outside the gene matches: 0. The CDR3 is made up of 12 amino acids. For the CDR3, the DNA is TGTGCCTGGAGCAGGGGGCAAGAGACCCAGTACTTC. This sequence encodes CAWSRGQETQYF. Using reference TRBV30 and TRBJ2-5 for the parts outside the CDR3, the full variable domain is SQTIHQWPATLVQPVGSPLSLECTVEGTSNPNLYWYRQAAGRGLQLLFYSVGIGQISSEVPQNLSASRPQDRQFILSSKKLLLSDSGFYLCAWSRGQETQYFGPGTRLLVL.

By frequency in the sample, this clonotype is medium-sized. The chain has TRBV9 and TRBJ2-3, with TRBD2 identical over 14 bases. The CDR3 spans 15 residues. Germline values: CDR1 SGDLS, CDR2 YYNGEE. The V segment lost 7 bases and the J segment 6 bases; nucleotides outside the gene matches: 7. CDR3 loop: CASSGTSGSWDTQYF. The CDR3 DNA sequence: TGTGCCAGCTCCGGGACTAGCGGGAGTTGGGATACGCAGTATTTT.

This clonotype is termed large. The V and J genes are TRBV9 and TRBJ2-5; 12 bases agree with TRBD2. Looked up from germline, CDR1 is SGDLS and CDR2 is YYNGEE. After removal of 0 bases from V and 5 bases from J, the junction contained 11 bases not matched to a gene. This CDR3 has 18 residues. The CDR3 DNA reads TGTGCCAGCAGCGTAGGAAGGAGACTAGCGGGAGAGGGGGAGACCCAGTACTTC. This codes for CASSVGRRLAGEGETQYF.

The sample holds many counts of this clonotype. The chain has TRBV27 and TRBJ1-1; no clear D. The V gene's germline CDR1 is MNHEY and CDR2 SMNVEV (reference sequence). Trimming pared 0 bases from V and 4 bases from J, leaving 6 bases between. CDR3 size: 13 residues. The CDR3 loop is CASSLSKVTEAFF. Written as DNA, the CDR3 is TGTGCCAGCAGTTTATCGAAGGTCACTGAAGCTTTCTTT.

This clonotype showed up many times. This chain connects TRBV7-9 to TRBJ1-6, with 10 positions matching TRBD1. With V trimmed by 6 bases and J by 10 bases, 6 bases remained unmatched. CDR1 and CDR2 from the germline V gene are SEHNR and FQNEAQ (reference sequence). This CDR3 is 14 amino acids long. The CDR3 here is CASSPGTGVSPLHF. For the CDR3, the DNA is TGTGCCAGCAGTCCCGGGACAGGGGTATCACCCCTCCACTTT.

This clonotype was counted ten times or more. The rearrangement uses TRBV7-9 and TRBJ1-2, with D possibly matching TRBD1 (6 bases). The CDR3 totals 16 residues. Germline V lookup: CDR1 SEHNR, CDR2 FQNEAQ (reference sequence). V was shortened by 7 bases and J by 2 bases, with 20 bases between the two germline ends. The CDR3 DNA sequence: TGTGCCAGCATCCCTCCGGGACATGAGGGCAACTATGGCTACACCTTC. It translates to CASIPPGHEGNYGYTF.

The V gene is TRBV20-1, the J gene TRBJ2-3; 11 nucleotides match TRBD2. From germline, CDR1 is DFQATT and CDR2 SNEGSKA (reference sequence). The CDR3 contains 14 residues. Trimming took 5 bases from V and 3 from J; bases not matched to a gene: 4. CDR3 amino acids: CSAGLAGGTDTQYF. In nucleotides, the CDR3 is TGCAGTGCTGGCCTAGCGGGAGGAACAGATACGCAGTATTTT.

Relative to its sample, this clonotype is medium-sized. The CDR3 DNA reads TGCGCCAGCAGCCCTGGGGCCGTTAACACTGAAGCTTTCTTT. Protein sequence: CASSPGAVNTEAFF. V usage is TRBV5-1 and J usage is TRBJ1-1, with TRBD1 as a possible D gene (5 bases). This CDR3 spans 14 amino acids. V gave up 4 bases and J gave up 2 bases, with 12 bases separating them. Germline V gives CDR1 SGHRS, CDR2 YFSETQ.

This clonotype counts as medium-sized. This chain connects TRBV28 to TRBJ2-7; 9 bases agree with TRBD2. Germline CDR1 and CDR2: MDHEN and SYDVKM. This CDR3 is built from 16 residues. The V gene end was trimmed by 3 bases and the J gene end by 3 bases; junction bases not matched to a gene: 9. The CDR3 region is CASSFRIAGVVYEQYF. CDR3 DNA: TGTGCCAGCAGTTTCCGTATAGCGGGAGTAGTCTACGAGCAGTACTTC.

This clonotype was recorded many times. The V and J genes are TRBV3-1 and TRBJ2-5; D may be TRBD2 (7 bases). CDR1 and CDR2 from the germline V gene are LGHDT and YNNKEL (reference sequence). This CDR3 has 16 amino acids. Trimming left V 0 bases short and J 2 bases short, with 13 bases between. CDR3 residues: CASSQDPGEGQETQYF. CDR3 coding DNA: TGTGCCAGCAGCCAAGATCCAGGGGAGGGTCAAGAGACCCAGTACTTC.

This clonotype appeared many times. The rearrangement uses TRBV20-1 and TRBJ2-3; 7 nucleotides match TRBD2. Germline V gene data show CDR1 as DFQATT and CDR2 as SNEGSKA (reference sequence). Losses at the gene ends were 3 bases for V and 7 bases for J; bases not matched to a gene: 10. The length of the CDR3 is 14 residues. CDR3 sequence (DNA): TGCAGTGCTAGGAGAGCGGGGCCCCCGAATACGCAGTATTTT. It is translated as CSARRAGPPNTQYF.

This clonotype is judged medium-sized. The rearrangement joins TRBV7-2 to TRBJ2-5; D is possibly TRBD1 (6 bases). There are 14 residues in the CDR3. Germline loops: CDR1 SGHTA, CDR2 FQGNSA. V lost 3 bases and J 1 base, leaving 9 bases between the germline ends. The CDR3 region has the DNA TGTGCCAGCAGCTTGCGACAGGCCCAAGAGACCCAGTACTTC. Protein: CASSLRQAQETQYF.

This clonotype qualifies as medium-sized. J is TRBJ2-1 and V is TRBV29-1; 8 nucleotides agree with TRBD2. The CDR3 extends over 12 amino acids. V lost 6 bases and J lost 7; bases outside the gene matches: 5. Germline values: CDR1 SQVTM, CDR2 ANQGSEA. The chain's CDR3 is CSVGLVGNEQFF. The CDR3 DNA is TGCAGCGTGGGACTAGTGGGGAATGAGCAGTTCTTC.

In this sample, this clonotype is medium-sized. This chain links TRBV7-9 with TRBJ1-1; no reliable D call. Trimming removed 5 bases at V and 1 base at J, with 8 bases between. Per the germline V gene, CDR1 is SEHNR and CDR2 is FQNEAQ (reference sequence). The CDR3 covers 13 residues. CDR3 DNA: TGTGCCAGCAGCCCGCCGGCGAACACTGAAGCTTTCTTT. Protein sequence: CASSPPANTEAFF.

By proportion, this clonotype is medium-sized. The rearrangement uses TRBV7-2 and TRBJ1-1; D gene uncertain. V lost 5 bases to trimming and J lost 5 bases, with 12 bases between them. CDR3 size: 13 residues. Germline V gene data show CDR1 as SGHTA and CDR2 as FQGNSA. In DNA, the CDR3 is TGTGCCAGCAGCCCCGGACCGGGAACTGAAGCTTTCTTT. Translating it yields CASSPGPGTEAFF.

The rearrangement links TRBV5-1 to TRBJ2-7, with TRBD2 as a possible D gene (5 bases). Germline CDR1 and CDR2: SGHRS and YFSETQ. The germline V and J ends were trimmed by 6 bases and 1 base, with 14 bases remaining between them. This CDR3 comprises 14 residues. Here the CDR3 DNA reads TGCGCCAGCAAGATATCGGAGCGGTCCTACGAGCAGTACTTC. Translated, it gives CASKISERSYEQYF.

By sample fraction, this clonotype is medium-sized (0.01 to 0.1%). This chain uses TRBV20-1 with TRBJ1-2; D is possibly TRBD1 (5 bases). The CDR3 extends over 12 amino acids. The V gene's germline CDR1 is DFQATT and CDR2 SNEGSKA (reference sequence). The V end was cut by 3 bases, the J end by 11 bases, with 16 bases between. Here the CDR3 reads CSARIPGLMYTF. DNA for the CDR3: TGCAGTGCTAGGATCCCGGGACTTATGTACACCTTC.